This T cell receptor (beta chain) was documented in a study of PD-1 blockade in classical Hodgkin lymphoma. Looking at the study overall: Patients were administered nivolumab (3 mg/kg intravenously) every 2 weeks.

Broader study findings: A significant rise in TCR diversity was seen by C4D1 for CD4+ cells but not for CD8+ cells. Patients who responded completely had about the same baseline diversity as newly diagnosed patients.

The time point here: cycle 4 day 1 (C4D1), after more than five weeks of nivolumab. Every one of the patients relapsed after autologous stem cell transplantation (brentuximab vedotin exposure was variable). Concerning this clone itself: Its matching antigen is unknown.

Profiled with immunoSEQ multiplex PCR; TCRdb holds only in-frame clones, not every one. The table lists tens of thousands of clones, about four fifths of them singletons. This CDR3 contains 18 residues. Germline V CDR1 and CDR2: SGHAT, FQNNGV. Trimming left V 2 bases short and J 0 bases short, with 20 bases between. The chain recombines TRBV11-2 with TRBJ2-7; D is perhaps TRBD1 (5 bases). This TCR was recovered from a human donor with classical Hodgkin lymphoma. The sequences come from peripheral blood mononuclear cells (PBMCs), collected before the fourth cycle of nivolumab. The CDR3 DNA is TGTGCCAGCAGCTTATCTGGGGCCAACTCCCTCCACTCCTACGAGCAGTACTTC. Protein: CASSLSGANSLHSYEQYF.